The 32 T cell receptor beta chains below were found in one sample sequenced in a study of shared clonotypes between healthy human individuals. TCRdb's copy holds only in-frame clones and misses some; the assay was immunoSEQ multiplex PCR. The data hold some 2 million clones, with less than 95% observed a single time. CD45RO negativity and positive selection for CCR7 defined naive CD8 cells, a population that excluded terminally differentiated effector memory CD45RA+ cells. Specimen: naive CD8+ T cells sorted from blood. The source of these receptors is a man between 18 and 35 years old in good health.

The chain carries TRBV7-8 and TRBJ2-3; D is perhaps TRBD1 (6 bases). The V end was cut by 5 bases, the J end by 6 bases, with 18 bases between. Germline V gene sequence: CDR1 SGHVS, CDR2 FQNEAQ. This CDR3 region has 15 residues. The CDR3 sequence is CASSPPDRSADTQYF. Written as DNA, the CDR3 is TGTGCCAGCAGCCCACCCGACAGGAGTGCGGATACGCAGTATTTT.

This sequence joins TRBV5-1 and TRBJ2-7, with D maybe TRBD1 (6 bases). The germline V gene has CDR1 SGHRS and CDR2 YFSETQ. V was cut by 6 bases and J by 3 bases, with 19 bases left in between. The CDR3 consists of 15 residues. CDR3 in DNA: TGCGCCAGCACCCCTTGGCAGGGGAGTTACTACGAGCAGTACTTC. Translation gives CASTPWQGSYYEQYF.

The chain links TRBV18 to TRBJ2-3; 10 nucleotides agree with TRBD2. In germline, CDR1 is KGHSH, CDR2 LQKENI. The CDR3 contains 15 residues. The trim removed 2 bases at V and 3 bases at J, leaving 2 bases unmatched. The CDR3 protein is CASSPTSGDTDTQYF. In nucleotides, the CDR3 is TGTGCCAGCTCACCAACTAGCGGGGATACAGATACGCAGTATTTT.

This clone occurred once. V gene TRBV6-5 combines with J gene TRBJ2-7, with D maybe TRBD1 (5 bases). V was clipped by 6 bases and J by 6 bases, with 18 bases between them. Germline CDR1 reads MNHEY; CDR2 reads SVGAGI. This CDR3 is built from 14 residues. Here the CDR3 reads CASSAGFGEVEQYF. CDR3 nucleotides: TGTGCCAGCAGCGCAGGGTTCGGTGAGGTCGAGCAGTACTTC.

The chain employs TRBV19 and TRBJ2-7, with D perhaps given as TRBD1 or TRBD2 (6 bases each). Germline CDR1 is LNHDA and CDR2 is SQIVND (reference sequence). CDR3 length: 15 amino acids. Trimming removed 3 bases at V and 1 base at J, with 13 bases between. The CDR3 protein is CASSIRGVGSYEQYF. The CDR3 DNA sequence: TGTGCCAGTAGTATTAGGGGGGTAGGATCCTACGAGCAGTACTTC.

The gene calls are TRBV7-9 and TRBJ2-3; TRBD1 aligns across 11 bases. Germline values: CDR1 SEHNR, CDR2 FQNEAQ (reference sequence). CDR3 size: 16 residues. V lost 0 bases and J lost 5; bases outside the gene matches: 4. CDR3 loop: CASSLALGQGGDTQYF. CDR3 sequence (DNA): TGTGCCAGCAGCTTAGCCTTGGGACAGGGGGGAGATACGCAGTATTTT. Variable domain in full (rest from reference TRBV7-9 and TRBJ2-3): DTGVSQNPRHKITKRGQNVTFRCDPISEHNRLYWYRQTLGQGPEFLTYFQNEAQLEKSRLLSDRFSAERPKGSFSTLEIQRTEQGDSAMYLCASSLALGQGGDTQYFGPGTRLTVL.

As regards this clone: The sample holds other DNA sequences that translate to the same CDR3. The chain carries TRBV27 and TRBJ1-5; D gene ambiguous. CDR1 is MNHEY and CDR2 is SMNVEV in the germline V gene (reference sequence). The CDR3 has 14 residues. V lost 0 bases and J lost 1, with 4 bases in between. CDR3 residues: CASSLSGSNQPQHF. CDR3 nucleotide sequence: TGTGCCAGCAGTTTATCTGGGAGCAATCAGCCCCAGCATTTT.

The chain carries TRBV6-5 and TRBJ1-5; 10 nucleotides agree with TRBD1. Germline assignment: CDR1 MNHEY and CDR2 SVGAGI. The CDR3 loop spans 14 amino acids. After removal of 6 bases from V and 6 bases from J, the junction contained 5 bases not matched to a gene. For the CDR3, the DNA is TGTGCCAGCAGATCGACAGGGGGCGGTCAGCCCCAGCATTTT. Its protein product is CASRSTGGGQPQHF.

The chain is built from TRBV7-9 and TRBJ2-3; 7 bases are shared with TRBD2. This CDR3 comprises 16 residues. Germline-derived CDR1 and CDR2 are SEHNR and FQNEAQ (reference sequence). The J segment lost 1 base and the V segment lost 3 bases, leaving 7 bases of the junction unmatched. The CDR3 protein is CASSFPLGGGTDTQYF. Here the CDR3 DNA reads TGTGCCAGCAGCTTCCCTCTGGGGGGGGGCACAGATACGCAGTATTTT.

The genes are TRBV4-3 and TRBJ2-7; D unresolved. This CDR3 has 15 residues. Germline CDR1 and CDR2: LGHNA and YSLEER. The germline V and J ends were trimmed by 1 base and 0 bases, with 10 bases remaining between them. The CDR3, as DNA: TGCGCCAGCAGCCAAGTCTGGTCCAGCTCCTACGAGCAGTACTTC. Amino acid sequence: CASSQVWSSSYEQYF.

This clone was counted once. The chain joins TRBV27 to TRBJ1-6; tentative D call: TRBD1 (6 bases). The CDR3 contains 16 residues. Germline assignment: CDR1 MNHEY and CDR2 SMNVEV (reference sequence). V dropped 5 bases and J dropped 8 bases, with 19 bases sitting between them. Here the CDR3 reads CASSTQRGLEDSPLHF. The CDR3 DNA reads as TGTGCCAGCAGTACCCAACGGGGGCTCGAGGATTCACCCCTCCACTTT.

About this clone: This sample also contains other DNA sequences that code for the same CDR3. CDR3 nucleotides: TGTGCCAGCAGTGGACGGGCCTACGAGCAGTACTTC. Translated, it gives CASSGRAYEQYF. The chain is built from TRBV27 and TRBJ2-7; D is ambiguous. Germline CDR1 reads MNHEY; CDR2 reads SMNVEV (reference sequence). The ends were cut back, 5 bases at V and 2 bases at J, with 7 bases in the middle. This CDR3 comprises 12 residues.

The CDR3 nucleotides are TGTGCCAGCAACGACCCCGAAGGGACTGGCTACACCTTC. It translates to CASNDPEGTGYTF. This rearrangement joins TRBV4-2 to TRBJ1-2, with D possibly TRBD1 on 5 matching bases. Germline lookup yields CDR1 LGHNA and CDR2 YNFKEQ. Trimming removed 7 bases at V and 7 bases at J, with 16 bases between. The CDR3 extends over 13 amino acids.

Note on this clone: Other nucleotide sequences from this sample produce the same CDR3. The chain employs TRBV5-1 and TRBJ2-7; D is uncertain. V was cut by 0 bases and J by 3 bases, with 7 bases left in between. The CDR3 totals 13 residues. Germline values: CDR1 SGHRS, CDR2 YFSETQ. The CDR3 DNA sequence: TGCGCCAGCAGCTTGGGTGATTTCTACGAGCAGTACTTC. Protein: CASSLGDFYEQYF.

The rearrangement links TRBV30 to TRBJ2-7, with TRBD2 as a possible D gene (5 bases). The CDR3 is 14 residues long. Trimming cost V 0 bases and J 3 bases, with 12 bases left between them. Per germline, CDR1 GTSNPN and CDR2 SVGIG (reference sequence). The CDR3 DNA is TGTGCCTGGAGTGTACCCGGGGAAAGCTACGAGCAGTACTTC. Its protein is CAWSVPGESYEQYF.

V usage is TRBV20-1 and J usage is TRBJ1-2; D remains ambiguous. CDR3 length equals 9 residues. CDR1 and CDR2 (germline): DFQATT, SNEGSKA (reference sequence). V lost 3 bases, J lost 8 bases, and 4 bases lay in between. This CDR3 is CSASRGYTF. The CDR3 DNA follows: TGCAGTGCTAGTCGGGGCTACACCTTC.

The rearrangement joins TRBV19 to TRBJ2-7, with D possibly being TRBD1 (5 bases). V shed 7 bases and J shed 0 bases, with 13 bases lying between them. Germline V gives CDR1 LNHDA, CDR2 SQIVND (reference sequence). The CDR3 covers 14 residues. CDR3 DNA sequence: TGTGCCAGTAAAGGTCCGGACATCTCCTACGAGCAGTACTTC. Amino acids: CASKGPDISYEQYF.

This chain uses TRBV6-6 with TRBJ1-6; 9 bases match TRBD1. J was trimmed by 8 bases and V by 6 bases; bases with no gene match: 8. In germline, CDR1 is MNHNY, CDR2 SVGAGI (reference sequence). The CDR3 has 15 amino acids. CDR3 bases: TGTGCCAGCAGGCTGGACAGGGGATCAGATTCACCCCTCCACTTT. It yields the protein CASRLDRGSDSPLHF.

V usage is TRBV6-5 and J usage is TRBJ2-1; 13 nucleotides line up with TRBD2. Per germline, CDR1 MNHEY and CDR2 SVGAGI. The CDR3 length is 16 residues. J was trimmed by 12 bases and V by 1 base; bases with no gene match: 9. The CDR3 is CASSYLSGTSGTGQFF. In nucleotides, the CDR3 is TGTGCCAGCAGTTACTTATCCGGGACTAGCGGGACAGGGCAGTTCTTC.

V gene TRBV19 combines with J gene TRBJ2-7; D assignment may be TRBD1 or TRBD2 (5 bases each). Trimming cost V 5 bases and J 0 bases, with 17 bases left between them. This CDR3 has 16 amino acids. CDR1 LNHDA and CDR2 SQIVND come from the germline V gene (reference sequence). CDR3 bases: TGTGCCAGTAGTCTCAACCGGGACCGGAGCTCCTACGAGCAGTACTTC. This sequence encodes CASSLNRDRSSYEQYF. Full variable domain (rest looked up from reference TRBV19 and TRBJ2-7): DGGITQSPKYLFRKEGQNVTLSCEQNLNHDAMYWYRQDPGQGLRLIYYSQIVNDFQKGDIAEGYSVSREKKESFPLTVTSAQKNPTAFYLCASSLNRDRSSYEQYFGPGTRLTVT.

Note on this clone: A read error may account for a junction end that differs from germline. This sequence joins TRBV5-4 and TRBJ1-2; possible D gene TRBD1, 6 bases. The CDR3 runs to 13 residues. Germline lookup yields CDR1 SGHNT and CDR2 YYREEE (reference sequence). The CDR3 coding sequence is TGTGCCGGCAGACGGACAGATGACTATGGCTACACCTTC. The encoded protein is CAGRRTDDYGYTF.

The gene calls are TRBV5-1 and TRBJ2-2; 10 nucleotides line up with TRBD2. The CDR3 contains 18 residues. Germline CDR1 reads SGHRS; CDR2 reads YFSETQ. Losses at the gene ends were 0 bases for V and 8 bases for J; bases not matched to a gene: 13. DNA of the CDR3: TGCGCCAGCAGCTTGGAACCTAGCGGGAGAATAGGTAGAGGGGAGCTGTTTTTT. This gives the protein CASSLEPSGRIGRGELFF.

The chain combines TRBV21-1 with TRBJ1-4; no check of the table's D call, TRBD1, against the DNA was made. TRBV21-1 is a pseudogene segment. This CDR3 spans 17 amino acids. The CDR3 here is CASKIRTAKATNEKLFF. The CDR3 bases are TGTGCCAGTAAGATTAGGACAGCGAAAGCAACTAATGAAAAACTGTTTTTT.

The rearrangement uses TRBV4-1 and TRBJ2-1, with D perhaps TRBD1 (5 bases). CDR1 MGHRA and CDR2 YSYEKL come from the germline V gene. The V and J ends lost 5 bases and 6 bases respectively, with 11 bases between them. The CDR3 has 13 residues. In nucleotides, the CDR3 is TGCGCCAGCAGCGTGCAGGGCGCCAATGAGCAGTTCTTC. It codes for CASSVQGANEQFF.

For the CDR3, the DNA is TGCAGCGTTGAAGTGTGGACAGGGGAGTTTTACAATGAGCAGTTCTTC. Translated, it gives CSVEVWTGEFYNEQFF. The J gene is TRBJ2-1, the V gene TRBV29-1; 9 bases line up with TRBD1. This CDR3 is built from 16 residues. The junction had 8 bases not matched to a gene; V was cut back by 1 base and J by 4 bases. The germline CDR1 and CDR2 sequences are SQVTM and ANQGSEA.

The chain links TRBV2 to TRBJ1-3; D is undetermined. V lost 4 bases to trimming and J lost 0 bases, with 13 bases between them. In germline, CDR1 is SNHLY, CDR2 FYNNEI. This CDR3 is 16 amino acids long. CDR3 bases: TGTGCCAGCAGTGCCGATGGGAGACACTCTGGAAACACCATATATTTT. Translating gives CASSADGRHSGNTIYF.

The CDR3 DNA follows: TGTGCCAGCAGTTTTCGGGGATGGAGCACTGAAGCTTTCTTT. Translation gives CASSFRGWSTEAFF. The chain recombines TRBV28 with TRBJ1-1; D gene uncertain. V was pared by 3 bases and J by 4 bases, with 12 bases between. Per germline, CDR1 MDHEN and CDR2 SYDVKM. The CDR3 runs 14 residues.

The chain uses TRBV7-2 and TRBJ2-2; D may be TRBD2 (6 bases). This CDR3 region has 14 residues. Germline assignment: CDR1 SGHTA and CDR2 FQGNSA. CDR3: CASRPGEYTGELFF. In DNA, the CDR3 is TGTGCTAGCCGTCCGGGAGAGTACACCGGGGAGCTGTTTTTT.

The chain is built from TRBV11-2 and TRBJ2-7, with D perhaps TRBD1 (6 bases). CDR3 length: 13 residues. The germline V gene has CDR1 SGHAT and CDR2 FQNNGV. V lost 3 bases and J lost 3, with 9 bases in between. The CDR3 reads CASSFTGNYEQYF. The CDR3 DNA reads as TGTGCCAGCAGCTTTACAGGGAACTACGAGCAGTACTTC.

The V and J genes are TRBV9 and TRBJ2-7; 8 bases match TRBD1. This CDR3 comprises 15 residues. Germline V gene data show CDR1 as SGDLS and CDR2 as YYNGEE. J was trimmed by 3 bases and V by 0 bases; bases with no gene match: 5. CDR3 DNA: TGTGCCAGCAGCGTAGTCCCAGGGGGCCACTACGAGCAGTACTTC. Encoded protein: CASSVVPGGHYEQYF.

The chain combines TRBV7-9 with TRBJ1-1, with 9 nucleotides matching TRBD1. The V segment lost 5 bases and the J segment 0 bases; nucleotides outside the gene matches: 10. The CDR3 has 17 residues. CDR1 and CDR2 (germline): SEHNR, FQNEAQ (reference sequence). The CDR3 is CASSHHPGTGLNTEAFF. For the CDR3, the DNA is TGTGCCAGCAGCCATCACCCGGGGACAGGGTTGAACACTGAAGCTTTCTTT.

The chain has TRBV27 and TRBJ2-7; TRBD1 matches 8 bases. The CDR3 contains 14 residues. V lost 5 bases to trimming and J lost 4 bases; unmatched junction nucleotides: 7. The germline V gene encodes CDR1 MNHEY and CDR2 SMNVEV (reference sequence). CDR3 in DNA: TGTGCCAGCAGTCCCGGGACAGGCCAATACGAGCAGTACTTC. This gives the protein CASSPGTGQYEQYF.